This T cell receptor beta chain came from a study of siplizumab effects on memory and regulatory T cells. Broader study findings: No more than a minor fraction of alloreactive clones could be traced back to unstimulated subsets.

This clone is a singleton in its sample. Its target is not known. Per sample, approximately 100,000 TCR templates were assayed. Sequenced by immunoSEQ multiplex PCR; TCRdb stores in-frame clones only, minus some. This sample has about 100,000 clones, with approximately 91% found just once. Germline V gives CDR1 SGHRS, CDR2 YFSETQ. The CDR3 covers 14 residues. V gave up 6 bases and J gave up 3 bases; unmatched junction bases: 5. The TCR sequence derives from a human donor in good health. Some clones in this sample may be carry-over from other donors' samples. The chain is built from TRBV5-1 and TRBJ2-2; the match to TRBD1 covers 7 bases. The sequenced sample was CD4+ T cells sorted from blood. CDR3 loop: CASNLGTDTGELFF. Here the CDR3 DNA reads TGCGCCAGCAACCTGGGGACAGACACCGGGGAGCTGTTTTTT.